Sequencing of this T cell receptor (beta chain) was carried out in a study of T-cell reconstitution after alpha-beta-depleted transplantation in children. A TCRbeta library incorporating unique molecular identifiers was prepared. TCRdb reprocessed the PCR reads via MiXCR and lists one record per CDR3 protein. This repertoire shows about 540,000 distinct CDR3 sequences, 27% found once; its top ten account for less than 40%. V lost 6 bases and J lost 0; bases outside the gene matches: 7. The CDR3 runs to 16 residues. The chain is built from TRBV12-3 or TRBV12-4 and TRBJ1-3; 8 bases are shared with TRBD1. This receptor was identified in a boy in the first two years of life with Wiskott-Aldrich syndrome, due to receive a stem cell transplant. Here the sequenced sample was PBMCs, taken before TCRalphabeta/CD19-depleted stem cell transplant. Written as DNA, the CDR3 is TGTGCCAGCAGCCAGCTAACAGGGGGCTCTGGAAACACCATATATTTT. Encoded protein: CASSQLTGGSGNTIYF.